The rows below give T cell receptor beta chains drawn from one sample of a study of blood T cell repertoires in COVID-19. Assay used: immunoSEQ multiplex PCR; TCRdb lists only in-frame clones, some missing. This table has more than 200,000 clones, 70% to 90% appearing once. Material: PBMCs or T cells enriched from blood (not recorded which). The receptors were gathered from a woman between 45 and 65 years old who had recovered from COVID-19. Both conserved end residues are part of each CDR3. A D gene is named only where the DNA matches it firmly. Clone size is shown for a subset of rows, as once, few, many or a class of expanded clone.

few	NA	TRBV15	TRBJ1-2	TGTGCCACCAGCAGAGACGGGTATGGCTACACCTTC	CATSRDGYGYTF
NA	NA	TRBV6-5	TRBJ1-2	TGTGCCAGCAGCCAGGACAGAACCTATGGCTACACCTTC	CASSQDRTYGYTF
few	NA	TRBV30	TRBJ2-2	TGTGCCTGGAGTAACGGCAGGGGATCGACCGGGGAGCTGTTTTTT	CAWSNGRGSTGELFF
NA	TRBD2	TRBV24-1	TRBJ2-1	TGTGCCACCAGTGATTTAGGAGCGGGAGACGTCTACAATGAGCAGTTCTTC	CATSDLGAGDVYNEQFF
NA	NA	TRBV19	TRBJ1-1	TGTGCCACCAGCCCTGGGCAGGCCTGGTCTGAAGCTTTCTTT	CATSPGQAWSEAFF
NA	NA	TRBV10-3	TRBJ1-2	TGTGCCATCAGTGAGCACAGGGATGGCTACACCTTC	CAISEHRDGYTF
few	NA	TRBV27	TRBJ2-3	TGTGCCAGCAGTTTATCTATGAGCGGAACAGATACGCAGTATTTT	CASSLSMSGTDTQYF
NA	NA	TRBV7-9	TRBJ1-5	TGTGCCAGCAGCTCCGGTTCGGGGGATAGCAATCAGCCCCAGCATTTT	CASSSGSGDSNQPQHF
NA	TRBD1	TRBV3-1/TRBV3-2	TRBJ2-2	TGTGCCAGCAGCCAAGGAATCAGACAGGGGTTCGGGGAGCTGTTTTTT	CASSQGIRQGFGELFF
NA	TRBD2	TRBV29-1	TRBJ2-1	TGCAGCGTGGGGGTAGCGGGAGTTCACAATGAGCAGTTCTTC	CSVGVAGVHNEQFF
NA	NA	TRBV6-5	TRBJ2-1	TGTGCCAGCAGTTATTTACCGGGACTCCTCAATGAGCAGTTCTTC	CASSYLPGLLNEQFF
NA	NA	TRBV2	TRBJ2-5	TGTGCCAGCAATACGGGTGGGGAGACCCAGTACTTC	CASNTGGETQYF
NA	NA	TRBV3-1/TRBV3-2	TRBJ2-5	TGTGCCAGCAGCCAAGAGGGCGGGTTTGGGGAGACCCAGTACTTC	CASSQEGGFGETQYF
NA	TRBD2	TRBV11-2	TRBJ2-7	TGTGCCAGCAGCTTGGGGACTAGCGGCTACGAGCAGTACTTC	CASSLGTSGYEQYF
NA	TRBD1	TRBV28	TRBJ1-1	TGTGCCAGCAGTTCGACAGGGTTGAACACTGAAGCTTTCTTT	CASSSTGLNTEAFF
NA	TRBD2	TRBV5-4	TRBJ2-2	TGTGCCAGCAGCTTGGCTGCGGGAGAGAGCCCCGGGGAGCTGTTTTTT	CASSLAAGESPGELFF
NA	TRBD1	TRBV5-4	TRBJ2-7	TGTGCCAGCAGCCCCCTTCCGGACAGGGCCTACGAGCAGTACTTC	CASSPLPDRAYEQYF
NA	TRBD2	TRBV24-1	TRBJ2-3	TGTGCCACCAGTGGGCGGGAGAGCCAAAGAGATACGCAGTATTTT	CATSGRESQRDTQYF
NA	TRBD2	TRBV5-8	TRBJ2-2	TGTGCCAGCAGCTTCGGGGGGGCCGGGGAGCTGTTTTTT	CASSFGGAGELFF
NA	NA	TRBV5-1	TRBJ1-1	TGCGCCAGCAGCTTGGGTCCGGGAACGAACACTGAAGCTTTCTTT	CASSLGPGTNTEAFF
NA	NA	TRBV6-5	TRBJ1-5	TGTGCCAGCAGTTACGAGGGGGTTCCCAATCAGCCCCAGCATTTT	CASSYEGVPNQPQHF
NA	TRBD1	TRBV9	TRBJ1-1	TGTGCCAGCAGCGTAGGGACAGGGCCAGACGTTGCTTTCTTT	CASSVGTGPDVAFF
few	TRBD2	TRBV19	TRBJ2-1	TGTGCCAGTAGCGGGAGGGGTAATGAGCAGTTCTTC	CASSGRGNEQFF
once	NA	TRBV19	TRBJ1-6	TGTGCCAGTAGTGGTGGAGCCTATAATTCACCCCTCCACTTT	CASSGGAYNSPLHF
few	TRBD1	TRBV12-3/TRBV12-4	TRBJ1-3	TGTGCCAGCAGTTCCCTGACAGGGAAGATATATTTT	CASSSLTGKIYF
NA	NA	TRBV6-5	TRBJ1-2	TGTGCCAGCACTTTAAACAGGGACTATGGCTACACCTTC	CASTLNRDYGYTF
NA	TRBD2	TRBV5-1	TRBJ2-2	TGCGCCAGCAGCATCGCCGGGACTACGAACACCGGGGAGCTGTTTTTT	CASSIAGTTNTGELFF
NA	NA	TRBV28	TRBJ1-5	TGTGCCAGCACCGTCTCGGGGGAGCCCCAGCATTTT	CASTVSGEPQHF
once	NA	TRBV30	TRBJ1-5	TGTGCCTGGAGTGTAGCAGGGAATCAGCCCCAGCATTTT	CAWSVAGNQPQHF
NA	NA	TRBV7-9	TRBJ1-1	TGTGCCAGCAGCTTATCGGCAGGGATGATACCTGAAGCTTTCTTT	CASSLSAGMIPEAFF
NA	NA	TRBV10-3	TRBJ2-1	TGTGCCCTATCTCCGGGAGGAGGGACAGGTGAGCAGTTCTTC	CALSPGGGTGEQFF